These 4 T cell receptor beta chains were all obtained from the same sample, sequenced in a study of beta chain features in type 1 diabetes. Findings and limits, study-wide: Shortening of TCRB CDR3s, moderate but significant, appeared in all four CD4+ subsets of Type 1 diabetes patients.

Since all of the isolated RNA was reverse transcribed, expressed TCRB transcripts were what got sequenced. Some clones are missing from TCRdb's copy, which holds only in-frame ones; the method was immunoSEQ multiplex PCR. The sample comprises 200,000 to 300,000 clones, approximately 15% of which are singletons, and roughly 0.019% rests with the top ten. Which antigens these TCRs recognize remains unknown. Sequences were obtained from naive CD4+ T cells from blood. The receptors stem from a man aged 25-45 years with type 1 diabetes.

This chain links TRBV6-5 with TRBJ1-2, with 8 bases matching TRBD1. Unmatched junction bases numbered 9, after V lost 0 bases and J lost 6 bases. This CDR3 region has 16 residues. Germline CDR1 MNHEY, CDR2 SVGAGI. This chain's CDR3 is CASSYSTGTGPHGYTF. In DNA, the CDR3 is TGTGCCAGCAGTTACTCGACTGGGACAGGCCCTCATGGCTACACCTTC.

This chain uses TRBV28 with TRBJ1-3; D is unresolved. Germline assignment: CDR1 MDHEN and CDR2 SYDVKM. The CDR3 consists of 13 residues. Trimming stripped 7 bases from V and 2 bases from J, with 9 bases between. CDR3 region: CASTPFAGNTIYF. For the CDR3, the DNA is TGTGCCAGCACTCCTTTCGCTGGAAACACCATATATTTT.

With respect to this clone: Other nucleotide sequences from this sample produce the same CDR3. The chain carries TRBV18 and TRBJ2-7, with 8 nucleotides matching TRBD1. Unmatched junction bases numbered 4, after V lost 6 bases and J lost 0 bases. Germline V gives CDR1 KGHSH, CDR2 LQKENI. The CDR3 length is 14 residues. CDR3: CASSPGTGSYEQYF. CDR3 in DNA: TGTGCCAGCTCCCCAGGGACAGGCTCCTACGAGCAGTACTTC.

The chain is built from TRBV10-3 and TRBJ1-3, with 7 bases fitting TRBD1. This CDR3 region has 15 residues. The ends lost 8 bases at V and 0 bases at J; junction bases unmatched: 7. The germline V gene encodes CDR1 ENHRY and CDR2 SYGVKD. The CDR3 loop reads CAIAGGQSSGNTIYF. The DNA of the CDR3 is TGTGCCATCGCCGGGGGACAGAGCTCTGGAAACACCATATATTTT.